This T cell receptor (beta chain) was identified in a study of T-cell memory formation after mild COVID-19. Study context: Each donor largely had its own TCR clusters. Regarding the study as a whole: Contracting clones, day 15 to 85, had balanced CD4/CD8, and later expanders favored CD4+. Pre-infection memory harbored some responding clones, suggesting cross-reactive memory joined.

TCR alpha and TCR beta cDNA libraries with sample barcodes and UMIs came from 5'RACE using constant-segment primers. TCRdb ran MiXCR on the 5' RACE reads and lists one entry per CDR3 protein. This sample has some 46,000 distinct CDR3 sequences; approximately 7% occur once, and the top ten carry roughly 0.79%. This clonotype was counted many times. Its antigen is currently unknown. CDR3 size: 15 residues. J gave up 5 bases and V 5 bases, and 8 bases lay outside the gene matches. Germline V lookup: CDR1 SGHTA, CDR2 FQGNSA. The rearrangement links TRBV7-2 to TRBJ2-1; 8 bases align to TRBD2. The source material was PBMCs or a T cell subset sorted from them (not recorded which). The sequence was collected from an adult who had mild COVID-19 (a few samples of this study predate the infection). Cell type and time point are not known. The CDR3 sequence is CASSRSGRVNNEQFF. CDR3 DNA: TGTGCCAGCAGCCGGAGCGGGAGAGTGAACAATGAGCAGTTCTTC.